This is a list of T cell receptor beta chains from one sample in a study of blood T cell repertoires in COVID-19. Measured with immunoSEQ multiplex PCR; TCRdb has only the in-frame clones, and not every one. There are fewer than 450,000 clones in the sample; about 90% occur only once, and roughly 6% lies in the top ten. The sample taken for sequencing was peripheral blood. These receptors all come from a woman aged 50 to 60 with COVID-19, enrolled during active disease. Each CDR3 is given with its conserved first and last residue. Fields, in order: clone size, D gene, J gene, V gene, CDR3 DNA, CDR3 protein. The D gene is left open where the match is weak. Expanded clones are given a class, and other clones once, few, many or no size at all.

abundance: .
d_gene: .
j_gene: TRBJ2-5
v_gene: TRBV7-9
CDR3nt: TGTGCCAGCAGCTTAGGGTTAGGGGAAATAGAGACCCAGTACTTC
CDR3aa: CASSLGLGEIETQYF

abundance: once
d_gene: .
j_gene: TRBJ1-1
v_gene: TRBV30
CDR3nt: TGTGCCTGGAGTTACTACATGAACACTGAAGCTTTCTTT
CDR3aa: CAWSYYMNTEAFF

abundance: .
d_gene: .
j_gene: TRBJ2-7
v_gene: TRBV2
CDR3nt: TGTGCCAGTGGGACAAAGTACGAGCAGTACTTC
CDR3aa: CASGTKYEQYF

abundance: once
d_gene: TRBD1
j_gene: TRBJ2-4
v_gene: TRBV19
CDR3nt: TGTGCCAGTAGTAGGGGAATACAGGGGCAAAACATTCAGTACTTC
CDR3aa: CASSRGIQGQNIQYF

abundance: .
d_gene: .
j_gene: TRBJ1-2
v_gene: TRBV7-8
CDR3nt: TGTGCCAGCAGCTTTCAGTCTAACTATGGCTACACCTTC
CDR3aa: CASSFQSNYGYTF

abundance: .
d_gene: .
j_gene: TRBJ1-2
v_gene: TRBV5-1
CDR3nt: TGCGCCCGCACCGACCGGGGGGGGACAAGTCCACCCTATGGCTACACCTTC
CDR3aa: CARTDRGGTSPPYGYTF

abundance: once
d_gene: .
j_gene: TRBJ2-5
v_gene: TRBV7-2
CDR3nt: TGTGCCAGCAGCTTAAACTTAAAGGAGACCCAGTACTTC
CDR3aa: CASSLNLKETQYF

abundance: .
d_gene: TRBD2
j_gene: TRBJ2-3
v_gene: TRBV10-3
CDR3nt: TGTGCCATCAGTGAGCACCCGCCTAGCGGAACTAGCACAGATACGCAGTATTTT
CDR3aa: CAISEHPPSGTSTDTQYF

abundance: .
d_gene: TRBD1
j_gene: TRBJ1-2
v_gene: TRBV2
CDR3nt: TGTGCCAGCGGCCGACAGGGGGCGAGCTATGGCTACACCTTC
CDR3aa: CASGRQGASYGYTF

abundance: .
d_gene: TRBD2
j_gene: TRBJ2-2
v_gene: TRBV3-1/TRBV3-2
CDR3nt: TGTGCCAGCAGCCCCCGCGGGAGAGCGAACACCGGGGAGCTGTTTTTT
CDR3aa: CASSPRGRANTGELFF

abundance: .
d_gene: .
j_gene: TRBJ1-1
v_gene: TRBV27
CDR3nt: TGTGCCAGCAGTTTAGCAGGAGGTAACACTGAAGCTTTCTTT
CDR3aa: CASSLAGGNTEAFF

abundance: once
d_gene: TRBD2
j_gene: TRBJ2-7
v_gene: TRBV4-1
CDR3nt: TGCGCCAGCAGCCAAAGACTAGCGGAGTTCTCCTACGAGCAGTACTTC
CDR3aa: CASSQRLAEFSYEQYF

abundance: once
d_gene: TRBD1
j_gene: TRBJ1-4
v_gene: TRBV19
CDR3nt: TGTGCCAGCGGGACAGGGGGGTGGGATGAAAAACTGTTTTTT
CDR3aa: CASGTGGWDEKLFF

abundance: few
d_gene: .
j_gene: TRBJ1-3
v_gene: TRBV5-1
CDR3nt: TGCGCCAGCAGCTTGGATTCCCGCTCTGGAAACACCATATATTTT
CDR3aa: CASSLDSRSGNTIYF

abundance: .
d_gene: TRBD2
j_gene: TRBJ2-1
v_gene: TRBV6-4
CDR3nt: TGTGCCAGCAGTGGGTCTAGCGGGAGGAACAATGAGCAGTTCTTC
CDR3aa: CASSGSSGRNNEQFF

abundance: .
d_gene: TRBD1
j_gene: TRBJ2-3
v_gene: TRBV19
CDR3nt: TGTGCCAGTAGCGACAGGGGGGTCGATACGCAGTATTTT
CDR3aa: CASSDRGVDTQYF

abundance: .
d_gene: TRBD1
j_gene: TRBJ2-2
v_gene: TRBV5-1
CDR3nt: TGCGCCAGCAGCTCGACAGGGGCGAACACCGGGGAGCTGTTTTTT
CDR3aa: CASSSTGANTGELFF

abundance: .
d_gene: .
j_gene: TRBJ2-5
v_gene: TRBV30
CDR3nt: TGTGCCTGGAGTGCCAGGGACTTTCGCCAGTACTTC
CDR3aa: CAWSARDFRQYF